The 19 T cell receptor beta chains given below trace back to one sample, sequenced in a study of vaccination and CD4 T cells after COVID-19. These TCRs are of unknown antigen specificity. Treatment indicated: roughly 10-day PBMC culture with coronavirus spike peptide pools or control peptides (ViraFEST assay). The assay that was used to sequence DNA from cultured CD4+ T cells was the Oncomine TCR Beta short-read assay. Each CDR3 protein is one row after TCRdb ran MiXCR on the PCR reads. Of about 20,000 distinct CDR3 sequences listed, about 68% are singletons. The sequenced material came from CD4+ T cells from blood, cultured in vitro. All receptors derive from a human donor who had recovered from COVID-19.

The chain has TRBV6-1 and TRBJ2-7; 9 bases are shared with TRBD2. The CDR3 spans 14 residues. V dropped 6 bases and J dropped 5; count of bases not matched to a gene: 8. Germline assignment: CDR1 MNHNS and CDR2 SASEGT. The CDR3 sequence is CASRVSGGHDEQYF. The CDR3 coding sequence is TGTGCCAGCAGGGTAAGCGGGGGGCACGACGAGCAGTACTTC.

The rearrangement joins TRBV19 to TRBJ2-5; tentatively, D is TRBD1 (5 bases). Germline CDR1 is LNHDA and CDR2 is SQIVND (reference sequence). Trimming removed 1 base at V and 3 bases at J, with 6 bases between. The length of the CDR3 is 13 residues. DNA of the CDR3: TGTGCCAGTAGTATAGTAGGGGAAGAGACCCAGTACTTC. This sequence encodes CASSIVGEETQYF. The whole variable domain, remainder taken from reference TRBV19 and TRBJ2-5, is DGGITQSPKYLFRKEGQNVTLSCEQNLNHDAMYWYRQDPGQGLRLIYYSQIVNDFQKGDIAEGYSVSREKKESFPLTVTSAQKNPTAFYLCASSIVGEETQYFGPGTRLLVL.

This clonotype was detected a few times. This sequence joins TRBV20-1 and TRBJ1-5; D unresolved. The length of the CDR3 is 13 residues. V gave up 3 bases and J gave up 5 bases, with 11 bases separating them. Germline lookup yields CDR1 DFQATT and CDR2 SNEGSKA (reference sequence). In DNA, the CDR3 is TGCAGTGCTAGTAACAGTAATGATCAGCCCCAGCATTTT. Encoded protein: CSASNSNDQPQHF.

The V gene is TRBV6-1, the J gene TRBJ2-1; a possible D gene is TRBD2 (7 bases). CDR1 is MNHNS, CDR2 SASEGT, per germline. This CDR3 comprises 16 residues. V lost 4 bases and J 2 bases, leaving 15 bases between the germline ends. In DNA, the CDR3 is TGTGCCAGCAGTGGCTTGAGGGGGGGGCCCTACAATGAGCAGTTCTTC. Protein: CASSGLRGGPYNEQFF.

This clonotype turned up a few times. This chain uses TRBV20-1 with TRBJ1-1, with TRBD1 identical over 8 bases. Germline CDR1 is DFQATT and CDR2 is SNEGSKA (reference sequence). With V trimmed by 2 bases and J by 1 base, 3 bases remained unmatched. There are 14 residues in the CDR3. CDR3 in amino acids: CSARYRGGNTEAFF. The CDR3, as DNA: TGCAGTGCTAGATACAGGGGGGGGAACACTGAAGCTTTCTTT.

This clonotype was counted once. The gene calls are TRBV10-2 and TRBJ2-1; 8 nucleotides line up with TRBD1. The germline V gene encodes CDR1 WSHSY and CDR2 SAAADI. V shed 3 bases and J 9 bases; nucleotides not matched to a gene: 10. This CDR3 contains 15 residues. CDR3 DNA sequence: TGCGCCAGCAGTGATCGACGGAGGACAGGGACTGAGCAGTTCTTC. Amino acids: CASSDRRRTGTEQFF.

This clonotype occurred a few times. V usage is TRBV7-2 and J usage is TRBJ1-3; D is possibly TRBD1 (5 bases). The CDR3 length is 16 residues. Germline lookup yields CDR1 SGHTA and CDR2 FQGNSA. V gave up 1 base and J gave up 2 bases, with 12 bases separating them. The CDR3 here is CASSLGARGAGNTIYF. The DNA for the CDR3 is TGTGCCAGCAGCTTAGGGGCCCGAGGGGCTGGAAACACCATATATTTT.

This chain connects TRBV15 to TRBJ1-5; no firm D call. V was trimmed by 4 bases and J by 4 bases, leaving 14 bases between them. This CDR3 spans 15 amino acids. CDR1 LNHNV and CDR2 YYDKDF come from the germline V gene (reference sequence). The CDR3 DNA follows: TGTGCCACCAGCACTTTTTTGTTGGGGAATCAGCCCCAGCATTTT. Translating it yields CATSTFLLGNQPQHF.

This clonotype has just a few counts. The V gene is TRBV19, the J gene TRBJ1-2, with D possibly matching TRBD1 (6 bases). Per germline, CDR1 LNHDA and CDR2 SQIVND (reference sequence). This CDR3 region has 12 residues. The germline V and J ends were trimmed by 4 bases and 7 bases, with 10 bases remaining between them. The CDR3 DNA follows: TGTGCCAGTAGTAAACAGGGTTTTGGCTACACCTTC. This encodes CASSKQGFGYTF.

This chain uses TRBV20-1 with TRBJ2-4; 7 bases fit TRBD1. CDR1 is DFQATT and CDR2 is SNEGSKA in the germline V gene (reference sequence). The CDR3 runs 13 residues. V lost 7 bases to trimming and J lost 4 bases; unmatched junction nucleotides: 7. In nucleotides, the CDR3 is TGCAGTGGCACCGGGACAGTTAAAAACATTCAGTACTTC. Translating gives CSGTGTVKNIQYF.

This rearrangement joins TRBV5-5 to TRBJ2-5; TRBD2 aligns across 10 bases. V shed 7 bases, J shed 4 bases, and the junction held 25 bases outside the gene matches. The CDR3 consists of 20 residues. CDR1 is SGHKS and CDR2 is YYEKEE in the germline V gene (reference sequence). CDR3 loop: CASQSARWERGGRGRETQYF. As DNA, the CDR3 is TGTGCCAGCCAATCGGCCCGCTGGGAGCGGGGGGGCCGGGGGAGAGAGACCCAGTACTTC.

Points on this clonotype: The junction does not match germline at one end; this may be a read error. CDR3 in amino acids: CASSLSTYGQYF. DNA for the CDR3: TGTGCCAGCAGTCTATCAACCTACGGGCAGTACTTC. This rearrangement joins TRBV28 to TRBJ2-7; D ambiguous. Germline CDR1 is MDHEN and CDR2 is SYDVKM. The CDR3 contains 12 residues.

This clonotype was counted once. This rearrangement joins TRBV6-1 to TRBJ1-5; TRBD1 might be the D (5 bases). With 5 bases removed from V and 2 bases from J, the gap between germline ends came to 25 bases. This CDR3 comprises 19 residues. CDR1 and CDR2 (germline): MNHNS, SASEGT. The CDR3 coding sequence is TGTGCCAGCAGTCTTACTGGGGCCACTCAGGCACGGGGCAATCAGCCCCAGCATTTT. It yields the protein CASSLTGATQARGNQPQHF.

V usage is TRBV18 and J usage is TRBJ1-1; D is unresolved. This CDR3 spans 13 amino acids. Germline V gene lookup returns CDR1 KGHSH and CDR2 LQKENI. The V end lost 2 bases, the J end lost 6 bases, and 10 bases lay between the germline ends. CDR3 coding DNA: TGTGCCAGCTCACCAGACACTGGGGCTGAAGCTTTCTTT. This sequence encodes CASSPDTGAEAFF. Full variable domain (remainder filled in from reference TRBV18 and TRBJ1-1): NAGVMQNPRHLVRRRGQEARLRCSPMKGHSHVYWYRQLPEEGLKFMVYLQKENIIDESGMPKERFSAEFPKEGPSILRIQQVVRGDSAAYFCASSPDTGAEAFFGQGTRLTVV.

The CDR3 DNA follows: TGTGCCAGCAGCAGACAGGGGAGTCAGCCCCAGCATTTT. It encodes CASSRQGSQPQHF. This sequence joins TRBV6-2 or TRBV6-3 and TRBJ1-5; 8 nucleotides match TRBD1. J gave up 6 bases and V 6 bases, and 4 bases lay outside the gene matches. CDR1 and CDR2 from the germline V gene are MNHEY and SVGEGT. The CDR3 totals 13 residues.

V and J are TRBV12-3 or TRBV12-4 and TRBJ1-1; TRBD1 might be the D (6 bases). The CDR3 has 13 residues. Trimming cost V 3 bases and J 11 bases, with 16 bases left between them. The CDR3 region has the DNA TGTGCCAGCAGTTTGGGGGCGTTGGGTCGTGCTTTCTTT. Amino acid sequence: CASSLGALGRAFF.

J is TRBJ1-2 and V is TRBV7-9; 7 positions agree with TRBD1. Germline-derived CDR1 and CDR2 are SEHNR and FQNEAQ (reference sequence). This CDR3 has 13 amino acids. V trimming: 1 base; J trimming: 6 bases; junction bases outside the gene matches: 2. For the CDR3, the DNA is TGTGCCAGCAGCTTAGGTCAGGGGGATGGCTACACCTTC. It yields the protein CASSLGQGDGYTF. Full variable domain (outside the CDR3, taken from reference TRBV7-9 and TRBJ1-2): DTGVSQNPRHKITKRGQNVTFRCDPISEHNRLYWYRQTLGQGPEFLTYFQNEAQLEKSRLLSDRFSAERPKGSFSTLEIQRTEQGDSAMYLCASSLGQGDGYTFGSGTRLTVV.

The chain employs TRBV7-2 and TRBJ1-3; perhaps TRBD1 as D (5 bases). In germline, CDR1 is SGHTA, CDR2 FQGNSA. Trimming shortened V by 5 bases and J by 4 bases, and 12 bases separated the two germline ends. This CDR3 spans 14 amino acids. The CDR3 region is CASSPGTAGNTIYF. CDR3 sequence (DNA): TGTGCCAGCAGCCCGGGGACGGCAGGAAACACCATATATTTT.

CDR3 residues: CATSDADRVNTGELFF. The CDR3 region has the DNA TGTGCCACCAGTGATGCGGACAGGGTGAACACCGGGGAGCTGTTTTTT. The chain joins TRBV24-1 to TRBJ2-2; 8 bases agree with TRBD1. CDR3 size: 16 residues. V lost 3 bases, J lost 1 base, and 3 bases stayed unmatched. Germline V lookup: CDR1 KGHDR, CDR2 SFDVKD.